The T cell receptor (beta chain) under discussion was sequenced for a study of blood T cell repertoires in COVID-19. The CDR3 spans 17 residues. Germline CDR1 reads MNHEY; CDR2 reads SMNVEV (reference sequence). V dropped 2 bases and J dropped 1; count of bases not matched to a gene: 4. This clone occurred once. Profiled with immunoSEQ multiplex PCR; TCRdb holds only in-frame clones, not every one. The sample yields about 100,000 clones, 86% seen once. This rearrangement joins TRBV27 to TRBJ2-1; 11 positions match TRBD2. The sequencing input was peripheral blood. The source of this sequence is an elderly man with acute or convalescent COVID-19. DNA for the CDR3: TGTGCCAGCAGTTTACCCCCTAGCGGGAGGTCCTACAATGAGCAGTTCTTC. Translating gives CASSLPPSGRSYNEQFF.